This TCR beta chain was observed in a study of T-cell reconstitution after alpha-beta-depleted transplantation in children. CDR1 is LGHDT and CDR2 is YNNKEL in the germline V gene (reference sequence). This CDR3 contains 19 residues. Worth noting for this clonotype: The junction departs from the called germline gene at one end, perhaps through a read error.

TCRbeta library preparation incorporated unique molecular identifiers. TCRdb analysed the PCR reads with MiXCR anew, one entry per CDR3 protein. The repertoire holds approximately 490,000 distinct CDR3 sequences, with around 12% as singletons. This rearrangement joins TRBV3-1 to TRBJ2-3, with D unclear. This clonotype was obtained from a human donor who donated a stem cell graft to a child with combined immunodeficiency. The specimen was PBMCs from the stem cell graft donor, collected from the stem cell graft. The CDR3 is CTSCSGRLLEYLSTDTQYF. The CDR3 DNA sequence: TGTACCAGCTGTTCTGGTCGATTATTGGAGTACCTTAGCACAGATACGCAGTATTTT.